Listed below are T cell receptor beta chains from one sample, sequenced in a study of shared clonotypes between healthy human individuals. Sequencing was performed with immunoSEQ multiplex PCR; in TCRdb, only in-frame clones are kept and a portion is missing. Here the sample spans millions of clones, 90% to 95% being singletons. Sequencing input: naive CD8+ T cells from PBMCs. Every receptor here comes from a young man in good health. Some clones in this sample may be carry-over from other donors' samples. Both conserved end residues are part of each CDR3. A D gene is named only where the DNA matches it firmly. A row's size may be missing; if present it is once, few, many or a size class.

J gene: TRBJ1-4
D gene: .
V gene: TRBV5-1
clone size: .
CDR3 protein: CASRRSSSTNEKLFF
CDR3 DNA: TGCGCCAGCCGGCGAAGTAGCTCAACTAATGAAAAACTGTTTTTT

J gene: TRBJ2-7
D gene: .
V gene: TRBV6-1
clone size: once
CDR3 protein: CASGPLGNNEQYF
CDR3 DNA: TGTGCCAGCGGTCCCCTGGGTAACAACGAGCAGTACTTC

J gene: TRBJ2-7
D gene: .
V gene: TRBV15
clone size: .
CDR3 protein: CATSRGMQGDNLGEQYF
CDR3 DNA: TGTGCCACCAGCAGAGGGATGCAAGGGGACAACCTGGGAGAGCAGTACTTC

J gene: TRBJ2-5
D gene: .
V gene: TRBV27
clone size: .
CDR3 protein: CASSFEETQYF
CDR3 DNA: TGTGCCAGCAGTTTTGAAGAGACCCAGTACTTC

J gene: TRBJ2-1
D gene: .
V gene: TRBV7-9
clone size: .
CDR3 protein: CASSARWERNNEQFF
CDR3 DNA: TGTGCCAGCAGCGCCCGGTGGGAGCGGAACAATGAGCAGTTCTTC

J gene: TRBJ2-1
D gene: TRBD2
V gene: TRBV28
clone size: once
CDR3 protein: CASSGDWREDNEQFF
CDR3 DNA: TGTGCCAGCAGTGGTGATTGGCGGGAGGACAATGAGCAGTTCTTC

J gene: TRBJ2-7
D gene: .
V gene: TRBV30
clone size: .
CDR3 protein: CAWSDMGGGLRNEQYF
CDR3 DNA: TGTGCCTGGAGTGATATGGGGGGCGGTCTCAGGAACGAGCAGTACTTC

J gene: TRBJ2-7
D gene: TRBD2
V gene: TRBV10-3
clone size: .
CDR3 protein: CAISEDTSGSWEQYF
CDR3 DNA: TGTGCCATCAGTGAGGACACTAGCGGGAGCTGGGAGCAGTACTTC

J gene: TRBJ1-1
D gene: .
V gene: TRBV21-1
clone size: .
CDR3 protein: CASSKVSRGPFLPTEAFF
CDR3 DNA: TGTGCCAGCAGCAAAGTGTCCAGGGGGCCCTTTCTGCCCACTGAAGCTTTCTTT

J gene: TRBJ2-3
D gene: TRBD2
V gene: TRBV9
clone size: .
CDR3 protein: CASSDGLAGTELTDTQYF
CDR3 DNA: TGTGCCAGCAGCGACGGACTAGCGGGGACAGAACTCACAGATACGCAGTATTTT

J gene: TRBJ2-5
D gene: TRBD1
V gene: TRBV5-4
clone size: .
CDR3 protein: CASSFGQAKETQYF
CDR3 DNA: TGTGCCAGCAGCTTCGGACAGGCCAAAGAGACCCAGTACTTC

J gene: TRBJ2-7
D gene: TRBD2
V gene: TRBV7-2
clone size: once
CDR3 protein: CASSPGLAAAYEQYF
CDR3 DNA: TGTGCCAGCAGCCCGGGACTAGCGGCCGCCTACGAGCAGTACTTC

J gene: TRBJ2-7
D gene: .
V gene: TRBV11-2
clone size: once
CDR3 protein: CASSRKYEQYF
CDR3 DNA: TGTGCCAGCAGCCGCAAGTACGAGCAGTACTTC

J gene: TRBJ2-5
D gene: .
V gene: TRBV7-9
clone size: .
CDR3 protein: CASSLRWGAETQYF
CDR3 DNA: TGTGCCAGCAGCCTTCGGTGGGGGGCTGAGACCCAGTACTTC

J gene: TRBJ2-5
D gene: TRBD1
V gene: TRBV7-6
clone size: .
CDR3 protein: CASSPSGTGGKTQYF
CDR3 DNA: TGTGCCAGCAGCCCTTCCGGGACAGGGGGCAAGACCCAGTACTTC

J gene: TRBJ2-7
D gene: TRBD1
V gene: TRBV27
clone size: .
CDR3 protein: CASSIYRGRMYEQYF
CDR3 DNA: TGTGCCAGCAGTATCTACAGGGGGCGAATGTACGAGCAGTACTTC

J gene: TRBJ1-4
D gene: .
V gene: TRBV7-9
clone size: once
CDR3 protein: CASSLSLGDEKLFF
CDR3 DNA: TGTGCCAGCAGCCTTTCGTTGGGGGATGAAAAACTGTTTTTT

J gene: TRBJ2-1
D gene: TRBD2
V gene: TRBV2
clone size: .
CDR3 protein: CASSAGTSGLDWEFF
CDR3 DNA: TGTGCCAGCAGTGCCGGGACTAGCGGGCTCGACTGGGAGTTCTTC

J gene: TRBJ1-5
D gene: .
V gene: TRBV25-1
clone size: .
CDR3 protein: CASSNGRGGNQPQHF
CDR3 DNA: TGTGCCAGCTCGAACGGCAGGGGAGGTAATCAGCCCCAGCATTTT

J gene: TRBJ2-7
D gene: TRBD2
V gene: TRBV6-1
clone size: .
CDR3 protein: CASSGVAGVSYEQYF
CDR3 DNA: TGTGCCAGCAGTGGAGTAGCGGGCGTCTCCTACGAGCAGTACTTC

J gene: TRBJ2-7
D gene: TRBD1
V gene: TRBV30
clone size: .
CDR3 protein: CAWRHRGGAKTYEQYF
CDR3 DNA: TGTGCCTGGAGGCATCGAGGGGGCGCGAAAACCTACGAGCAGTACTTC

J gene: TRBJ1-5
D gene: .
V gene: TRBV28
clone size: .
CDR3 protein: CASSLGPGGRSNQPQHF
CDR3 DNA: TGTGCCAGCAGTTTAGGCCCCGGAGGGAGGAGCAATCAGCCCCAGCATTTT

J gene: TRBJ2-7
D gene: .
V gene: TRBV7-9
clone size: once
CDR3 protein: CASSPSSSYEQYF
CDR3 DNA: TGTGCCAGCAGCCCCTCGAGCTCCTACGAGCAGTACTTC

J gene: TRBJ1-1
D gene: TRBD1
V gene: TRBV29-1
clone size: .
CDR3 protein: CSVDPSGGTEAFF
CDR3 DNA: TGCAGCGTTGATCCCTCAGGGGGGACTGAAGCTTTCTTT

J gene: TRBJ2-5
D gene: .
V gene: TRBV28
clone size: .
CDR3 protein: CASTITGSFQETQYF
CDR3 DNA: TGTGCCAGCACCATCACAGGATCCTTCCAAGAGACCCAGTACTTC

J gene: TRBJ2-4
D gene: .
V gene: TRBV6-5
clone size: .
CDR3 protein: CASSTRDRLNIQYF
CDR3 DNA: TGTGCCAGCAGTACGCGGGACAGACTAAACATTCAGTACTTC

J gene: TRBJ1-1
D gene: .
V gene: TRBV28
clone size: .
CDR3 protein: CASKGTMNTEAFF
CDR3 DNA: TGTGCCAGCAAGGGGACCATGAACACTGAAGCTTTCTTT

J gene: TRBJ1-2
D gene: .
V gene: TRBV27
clone size: .
CDR3 protein: CASSFGGASYGYTF
CDR3 DNA: TGTGCCAGCAGTTTTGGGGGCGCGTCTTATGGCTACACCTTC

J gene: TRBJ2-7
D gene: TRBD1
V gene: TRBV9
clone size: .
CDR3 protein: CASSSTGATEQYF
CDR3 DNA: TGTGCCAGCAGCTCGACAGGGGCGACCGAGCAGTACTTC

J gene: TRBJ1-5
D gene: .
V gene: TRBV7-8
clone size: once
CDR3 protein: CASSPRRQGAYQPQHF
CDR3 DNA: TGTGCCAGCAGCCCCAGAAGGCAGGGAGCCTATCAGCCCCAGCATTTT

J gene: TRBJ2-7
D gene: .
V gene: TRBV4-1
clone size: .
CDR3 protein: CASSQELAATTTEQYF
CDR3 DNA: TGCGCCAGCAGCCAAGAATTAGCGGCTACAACAACGGAGCAGTACTTC

J gene: TRBJ1-2
D gene: .
V gene: TRBV13
clone size: once
CDR3 protein: CASSLGEGLSYGYTF
CDR3 DNA: TGTGCCAGCAGCTTGGGGGAAGGGTTGTCCTATGGCTACACCTTC

J gene: TRBJ2-7
D gene: .
V gene: TRBV10-3
clone size: .
CDR3 protein: CAISEVRADPYEQYF
CDR3 DNA: TGTGCCATCAGTGAAGTCAGGGCCGACCCTTACGAGCAGTACTTC

J gene: TRBJ2-7
D gene: TRBD2
V gene: TRBV7-3
clone size: once
CDR3 protein: CASSLIAGAVEQYF
CDR3 DNA: TGTGCCAGCAGCCTTATAGCGGGAGCGGTTGAGCAGTACTTC

J gene: TRBJ1-5
D gene: .
V gene: TRBV9
clone size: .
CDR3 protein: CASSVAGGQPQHF
CDR3 DNA: TGTGCCAGCAGCGTAGCGGGGGGTCAGCCCCAGCATTTT

J gene: TRBJ1-1
D gene: .
V gene: TRBV5-4
clone size: few
CDR3 protein: CASSLSVSISAEAFF
CDR3 DNA: TGTGCCAGCAGCCTTTCGGTCAGTATATCAGCTGAAGCTTTCTTT

J gene: TRBJ1-2
D gene: .
V gene: TRBV7-2
clone size: once
CDR3 protein: CASSGGYTF
CDR3 DNA: TGTGCCAGCAGCGGGGGCTACACCTTC

J gene: TRBJ2-1
D gene: TRBD2
V gene: TRBV2
clone size: .
CDR3 protein: CASSEGYGLAPEQFF
CDR3 DNA: TGTGCCAGCAGTGAAGGGTACGGACTAGCGCCAGAGCAGTTCTTC

J gene: TRBJ1-1
D gene: .
V gene: TRBV7-2
clone size: once
CDR3 protein: CASSLLVFQWTNTEAFF
CDR3 DNA: TGTGCCAGCAGCTTATTGGTTTTCCAGTGGACGAACACTGAAGCTTTCTTT

J gene: TRBJ2-7
D gene: TRBD1
V gene: TRBV10-3
clone size: .
CDR3 protein: CAISESWTGTYEQYF
CDR3 DNA: TGTGCCATCAGTGAGTCCTGGACAGGGACCTACGAGCAGTACTTC

J gene: TRBJ1-5
D gene: .
V gene: TRBV6-1
clone size: .
CDR3 protein: CASSERPPGGQPQHF
CDR3 DNA: TGTGCCAGCAGTGAACGTCCGCCGGGAGGTCAGCCCCAGCATTTT

J gene: TRBJ1-2
D gene: .
V gene: TRBV7-3
clone size: .
CDR3 protein: CASSLAGWNYGYTF
CDR3 DNA: TGTGCCAGCAGCTTAGCGGGGTGGAACTATGGCTACACCTTC

J gene: TRBJ2-1
D gene: TRBD1
V gene: TRBV5-1
clone size: .
CDR3 protein: CASSLRTGGTNEQFF
CDR3 DNA: TGCGCCAGCAGTCTTAGGACAGGGGGTACAAATGAGCAGTTCTTC

J gene: TRBJ2-5
D gene: .
V gene: TRBV7-9
clone size: .
CDR3 protein: CASSLEPVQETQYF
CDR3 DNA: TGTGCCAGCAGCTTAGAACCGGTCCAAGAGACCCAGTACTTC

J gene: TRBJ2-7
D gene: TRBD2
V gene: TRBV5-4
clone size: .
CDR3 protein: CASRRREDYEQYF
CDR3 DNA: TGTGCCAGCAGACGGCGGGAGGACTACGAGCAGTACTTC

J gene: TRBJ2-7
D gene: .
V gene: TRBV7-9
clone size: .
CDR3 protein: CASSFGSGEQYF
CDR3 DNA: TGTGCCAGCAGCTTCGGGTCGGGGGAGCAGTACTTC

J gene: TRBJ2-7
D gene: .
V gene: TRBV2
clone size: .
CDR3 protein: CASSEGPGMIYEQYF
CDR3 DNA: TGTGCCAGCAGTGAAGGGCCTGGGATGATCTACGAGCAGTACTTC

J gene: TRBJ2-5
D gene: .
V gene: TRBV9
clone size: .
CDR3 protein: CASSYGPGPQETQYF
CDR3 DNA: TGTGCCAGCAGCTACGGTCCAGGTCCGCAAGAGACCCAGTACTTC

J gene: TRBJ1-2
D gene: .
V gene: TRBV7-9
clone size: .
CDR3 protein: CASSSFGYGYTF
CDR3 DNA: TGTGCCAGCAGCTCTTTCGGGTATGGCTACACCTTC

J gene: TRBJ2-4
D gene: .
V gene: TRBV30
clone size: .
CDR3 protein: CAWSGGGSGNIQYF
CDR3 DNA: TGTGCCTGGAGCGGAGGGGGTTCGGGAAACATTCAGTACTTC

J gene: TRBJ1-3
D gene: .
V gene: TRBV9
clone size: .
CDR3 protein: CASSVAGQEDGNTIYF
CDR3 DNA: TGTGCCAGCAGCGTAGCTGGGCAGGAAGATGGAAACACCATATATTTT

J gene: TRBJ2-4
D gene: TRBD1
V gene: TRBV6-6
clone size: .
CDR3 protein: CASSSRDRGSKNIQYF
CDR3 DNA: TGTGCCAGCAGTTCGCGGGACAGGGGCTCCAAAAACATTCAGTACTTC

J gene: TRBJ2-7
D gene: .
V gene: TRBV7-6
clone size: once
CDR3 protein: CASSAYHPGAEEYEQYF
CDR3 DNA: TGTGCCAGCAGCGCTTATCATCCAGGGGCGGAGGAGTACGAGCAGTACTTC

J gene: TRBJ2-7
D gene: .
V gene: TRBV27
clone size: .
CDR3 protein: CASSLSAGWSYEQYF
CDR3 DNA: TGTGCCAGCAGTTTATCTGCAGGGTGGTCCTACGAGCAGTACTTC

J gene: TRBJ1-4
D gene: .
V gene: TRBV2
clone size: .
CDR3 protein: CASSEMGRLNEKLFF
CDR3 DNA: TGTGCCAGCAGTGAGATGGGCAGACTTAATGAAAAACTGTTTTTT